This TCR beta chain was captured in a study of PD-1 blockade in classical Hodgkin lymphoma. The V gene lost 3 bases and the J gene lost 7 bases, with 12 bases spanning the gap. This CDR3 contains 13 residues. Germline CDR1 and CDR2: KGHSH and LQKENI. Time point indicated: cycle 4 day 1 (C4D1), after 6 weeks of nivolumab. Each of the patients experienced relapse following autologous stem cell transplantation, and their brentuximab vedotin exposure differed. Each best response was a complete response, a partial response or progressive disease. A remark on this clone: Its specificity is not known.

Profiling relied on immunoSEQ multiplex PCR, and the TCRdb table lists in-frame clones only, not all of them. The profile shows 100,000 or so clones, around 93% of them singletons. Study-level results: The study reported lower baseline TCR diversity in newly diagnosed patients than in healthy donors.

The chain uses TRBV18 and TRBJ1-2; D is undetermined. This sequence originates from a human donor with classical Hodgkin lymphoma. The sample consisted of peripheral blood mononuclear cells (PBMCs), taken before the fourth cycle of nivolumab. The CDR3: CASSPPPRLGYTF. The CDR3, as DNA: TGTGCCAGCTCACCCCCACCGAGGCTTGGCTACACCTTC.